Presented here are 25 T cell receptor beta chains from one specimen sequenced in a study of blood T cells in healthy people across ages. Using a J-beta primer mix together with a sample-barcoded 5' primer, a second PCR was run for about 6 to 11 cycles. MiXCR was run by TCRdb on the 5' RACE reads, yielding one entry per CDR3 protein. There are approximately 940,000 distinct CDR3 sequences in the sample; approximately 49% occur only once, and 10% to 15% lies in the top ten. The sample comprised blood. These receptors were taken from a man aged 25 to 40 in good health.

The chain carries TRBV6-1 and TRBJ2-1; 9 nucleotides agree with TRBD1. The CDR3 has 13 residues. The junction had 9 bases not matched to a gene; V was cut back by 11 bases and J by 7 bases. Per the germline V gene, CDR1 is MNHNS and CDR2 is SASEGT. CDR3 region: CAAGTGTYNEQFF. CDR3 bases: TGTGCCGCCGGGACAGGGACTTATAATGAGCAGTTCTTC.

This chain joins TRBV11-1 and TRBJ2-5, with D perhaps TRBD1 (6 bases). The V end lost 1 base, the J end lost 5 bases, and 14 bases lay between the germline ends. Germline CDR1 is SGHAT and CDR2 is FQDESV (reference sequence). There are 15 residues in the CDR3. The CDR3 coding sequence is TGTGCCAGCAGCTTAGTCTCAGGGGCGCACGAGACCCAGTACTTC. It specifies CASSLVSGAHETQYF.

J is TRBJ1-4 and V is TRBV2, with D unclear. This CDR3 comprises 11 residues. Trimming removed 7 bases at V and 13 bases at J, with 13 bases between. CDR1 is SNHLY, CDR2 FYNNEI, per germline. CDR3 sequence reads: CASKAVSGLFF. CDR3 DNA sequence: TGTGCCAGCAAGGCCGTTAGCGGACTGTTTTTT.

This sequence joins TRBV27 and TRBJ2-7; a possible D gene is TRBD1 (5 bases). CDR3 length: 14 amino acids. CDR1 and CDR2 (germline): MNHEY, SMNVEV (reference sequence). V lost 4 bases and J 0 bases, leaving 10 bases between the germline ends. The CDR3 DNA sequence: TGTGCCAGCAGTTGGAAGGGGCTCTCCTACGAGCAGTACTTC. Translation: CASSWKGLSYEQYF.

Notes on this clonotype: The junction does not match germline at one end; this may be a read error. This chain joins TRBV7-2 and TRBJ2-1, with D possibly being TRBD2 (7 bases). The length of the CDR3 is 12 residues. Germline loops: CDR1 SGHTA, CDR2 FQGNSA. The CDR3 loop is CAGSRGGDEQFF. In DNA, the CDR3 is TGTGCCGGCAGCCGAGGGGGGGATGAGCAGTTCTTC.

The chain recombines TRBV4-3 with TRBJ1-5, with D maybe TRBD1 (5 bases). The length of the CDR3 is 17 residues. The germline V and J ends were trimmed by 0 bases and 0 bases, with 12 bases remaining between them. Germline values: CDR1 LGHNA, CDR2 YSLEER. This CDR3 reads CASSQDAGGYSNQPQHF. The DNA of the CDR3 is TGCGCCAGCAGCCAAGATGCTGGGGGTTATAGCAATCAGCCCCAGCATTTT.

This chain joins TRBV20-1 and TRBJ2-7; D gene uncertain. The end of the DNA fits TRBJ2-4 better, so the J call may be wrong. The V gene's germline CDR1 is DFQATT and CDR2 SNEGSKA (reference sequence). The CDR3 is 13 residues long. The CDR3 loop is CSAHVPSGNIQYF. As DNA, the CDR3 is TGCAGTGCCCACGTCCCTTCGGGTAACATTCAGTACTTC.

A word on this clonotype: One end of the junction varies from germline; a read error may be responsible. The V call is TRBV12-3 or TRBV12-4, the J call TRBJ2-1; TRBD2 might be the D (5 bases). The CDR3 extends over 15 amino acids. In nucleotides, the CDR3 is TGTGCCTGCAGTTTAGGGCGGGTCCCCTACAATGAGCAGTTCTTC. Its translation: CACSLGRVPYNEQFF.

This chain connects TRBV29-1 to TRBJ2-3; D is possibly TRBD2 (6 bases). The CDR3 extends over 16 amino acids. V lost 0 bases and J 6 bases, leaving 19 bases between the germline ends. The germline CDR1 and CDR2 sequences are SQVTM and ANQGSEA. CDR3 loop: CSVEDLRDSKTDTQYF. For the CDR3, the DNA is TGCAGCGTTGAAGACCTCCGGGACTCAAAGACTGATACGCAGTATTTT.

This clonotype was detected only once. This rearrangement joins TRBV6-1 to TRBJ1-5; tentatively, D is TRBD1 (5 bases). Germline loops: CDR1 MNHNS, CDR2 SASEGT. The length of the CDR3 is 13 residues. Trimming removed 7 bases at V and 3 bases at J, with 10 bases between. The CDR3 region is CASNTGFNQPQHF. For the CDR3, the DNA is TGTGCCAGCAATACAGGTTTCAATCAGCCCCAGCATTTT.

This clonotype was found a few times. The chain links TRBV11-2 to TRBJ2-5, with a possible D match to TRBD2 (6 bases). The J call is in doubt because the DNA end fits TRBJ2-4 better. This CDR3 is built from 13 residues. Germline CDR1 and CDR2: SGHAT and FQNNGV. DNA of the CDR3: TGTGCCAGCAGCTTAGGCGGGGAAGGCATTCAGTACTTC. Its protein product is CASSLGGEGIQYF.

This clonotype appeared a few times. V and J are TRBV20-1 and TRBJ2-7; tentatively, D is TRBD2 (6 bases). Trimming removed 3 bases at V and 3 bases at J, with 9 bases between. CDR1 and CDR2 (germline): DFQATT, SNEGSKA (reference sequence). CDR3 length: 12 amino acids. The CDR3 DNA follows: TGCAGTGCTAGTGGGGGGAGCTACGAGCAGTACTTC. This sequence encodes CSASGGSYEQYF.

With respect to this clonotype: A much larger clone sits a single nucleotide away, making a read error possible. The rearrangement joins TRBV6-1 to TRBJ1-5; D possibly corresponds to TRBD1 (5 bases). The ends were cut back, 3 bases at V and 7 bases at J, with 13 bases in the middle. CDR1 and CDR2 from the germline V gene are MNHNS and SASEGT. The CDR3 length is 14 residues. DNA for the CDR3: TGTGCCAGCAGTGACAGGGAGGAGAGACAGCCCCAGCATTTT. Its translation is CASSDREERQPQHF.

The gene calls are TRBV3-1 and TRBJ2-3; TRBD2 might be the D (7 bases). The CDR3 is made up of 20 amino acids. Per germline, CDR1 LGHDT and CDR2 YNNKEL (reference sequence). The V gene lost 0 bases and the J gene lost 4 bases, with 26 bases spanning the gap. The CDR3 DNA reads TGTGCCAGCAGCCAAGAGAGGGGGAGGGCGGACGAAAGGTGGTCAGATACGCAGTATTTT. Translated, it gives CASSQERGRADERWSDTQYF.

The chain has TRBV7-2 and TRBJ2-3, with 9 bases identical to TRBD2. V shed 1 base, J shed 9 bases, and the junction held 5 bases outside the gene matches. Germline CDR1 and CDR2: SGHTA and FQGNSA. The CDR3 is 14 amino acids. The CDR3 loop is CASSLEASGATQYF. CDR3 in DNA: TGTGCCAGCAGCTTAGAGGCTAGCGGGGCCACGCAGTATTTT.

Only a few counts were recorded for this clonotype. This chain joins TRBV6-6 and TRBJ1-1; no clear D gene. Deletions cut 8 bases from V and 6 bases from J, with 4 bases between. The CDR3 consists of 9 residues. Germline-derived CDR1 and CDR2 are MNHNY and SVGAGI (reference sequence). The CDR3 DNA is TGTGCCAGCGGGGCTGAAGCTTTCTTT. Translated: CASGAEAFF.

As regards this clonotype: The limits of the CDR3 on the DNA are not certain, so only TCRdb's listed CDR3 is given. The CDR3 sequence: CASFGQGATEAFF. The V and J genes are TRBV21-1 and TRBJ1-1; whether TRBD1, the table's D call, matches the DNA was not checked. TRBV21-1 is a known pseudogene. Including both end residues, the CDR3 is 13 amino acids long.

The chain joins TRBV9 to TRBJ1-1; no clear D gene. The CDR3 sequence is 14 residues long. V was clipped by 0 bases and J by 3 bases, with 9 bases between them. CDR1 SGDLS and CDR2 YYNGEE come from the germline V gene. The CDR3 DNA is TGTGCCAGCAGCGTAGAACGTCAGGACACTGAAGCTTTCTTT. Translation gives CASSVERQDTEAFF.

This clonotype was picked up a small number of times. CDR3 amino acids: CASSPYPKLAGGDTQYF. As DNA, the CDR3 is TGTGCCAGCAGTCCCTACCCCAAACTAGCGGGGGGGGATACGCAGTATTTT. The V and J genes are TRBV27 and TRBJ2-3, with 13 bases aligning to TRBD2. The junction had 11 bases not matched to a gene; V was cut back by 5 bases and J by 6 bases. Germline lookup yields CDR1 MNHEY and CDR2 SMNVEV (reference sequence). The CDR3 is made up of 17 amino acids.

This clonotype was found a few times. The chain couples TRBV28 to TRBJ2-7; a weak D match, TRBD2 (6 bases). Germline V gene lookup returns CDR1 MDHEN and CDR2 SYDVKM. V dropped 6 bases and J dropped 2 bases, with 11 bases sitting between them. This CDR3 comprises 13 residues. CDR3 residues: CASSVWGAYEQYF. CDR3 sequence (DNA): TGTGCCAGCAGCGTGTGGGGGGCCTACGAGCAGTACTTC.

Only a few counts were recorded for this clonotype. The CDR3 region is CASSYYGPQGDTQYF. The CDR3, as DNA: TGTGCCAGCAGTTACTACGGGCCCCAAGGGGATACGCAGTATTTT. J is TRBJ2-3 and V is TRBV6-2 or TRBV6-3; no reliable D call. The V and J ends lost 1 base and 6 bases respectively, with 14 bases between them. The CDR3 has 15 residues. The germline V gene has CDR1 MNHEY and CDR2 SVGEGT.

In this sample, this clonotype turned up a few times. This chain joins TRBV12-3 or TRBV12-4 and TRBJ1-2, with D possibly being TRBD1 (5 bases). V was cut by 5 bases and J by 5 bases, with 18 bases left in between. CDR3 length equals 15 residues. The CDR3 DNA sequence: TGTGCCAGCAGTGTAGTCACGTCGGGGCCTTATGGCTACACCTTC. This gives the protein CASSVVTSGPYGYTF.

V usage is TRBV5-5 and J usage is TRBJ2-1, with 9 bases identical to TRBD1. The CDR3 contains 15 residues. CDR1 is SGHKS and CDR2 is YYEKEE in the germline V gene (reference sequence). V shed 1 base and J 7 bases; nucleotides not matched to a gene: 6. As DNA, the CDR3 is TGTGCCAGCAGCTTGTGGACAGGGGTAGGGAATGAGCAGTTCTTC. Protein: CASSLWTGVGNEQFF.

The V and J genes are TRBV20-1 and TRBJ1-6, with D possibly TRBD1 on 6 matching bases. The CDR3 consists of 13 residues. Per the germline V gene, CDR1 is DFQATT and CDR2 is SNEGSKA (reference sequence). V was shortened by 4 bases and J by 6 bases, with 10 bases between the two germline ends. The CDR3 protein is CSAIRDTNSPLHF. CDR3 nucleotides: TGCAGTGCTATCCGGGACACTAATTCACCCCTCCACTTT.

This clonotype was found a few times. The V and J genes are TRBV7-9 and TRBJ2-5; 9 bases align to TRBD1. This CDR3 has 16 amino acids. V gave up 2 bases and J gave up 2 bases; unmatched junction bases: 6. From germline, CDR1 is SEHNR and CDR2 FQNEAQ (reference sequence). The CDR3 DNA reads as TGTGCCAGCAGCTTACGTGACAGGGGGTTGCAAGAGACCCAGTACTTC. Residues: CASSLRDRGLQETQYF.